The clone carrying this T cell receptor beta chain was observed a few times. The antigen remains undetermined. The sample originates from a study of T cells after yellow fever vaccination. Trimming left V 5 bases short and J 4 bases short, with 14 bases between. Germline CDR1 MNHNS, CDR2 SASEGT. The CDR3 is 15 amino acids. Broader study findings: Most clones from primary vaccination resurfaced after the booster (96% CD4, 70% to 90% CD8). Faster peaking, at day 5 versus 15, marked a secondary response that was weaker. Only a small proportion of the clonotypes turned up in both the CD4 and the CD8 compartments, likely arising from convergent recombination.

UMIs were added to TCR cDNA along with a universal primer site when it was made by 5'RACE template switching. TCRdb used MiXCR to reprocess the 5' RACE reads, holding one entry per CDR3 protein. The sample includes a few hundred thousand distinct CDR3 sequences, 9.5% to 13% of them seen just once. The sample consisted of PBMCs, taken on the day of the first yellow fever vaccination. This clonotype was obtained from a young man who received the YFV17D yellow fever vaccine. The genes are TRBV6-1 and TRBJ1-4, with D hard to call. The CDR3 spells CASSRGPAGNEKLFF. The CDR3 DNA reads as TGTGCCAGCAGTAGAGGGCCAGCGGGTAATGAAAAACTGTTTTTT.